This T cell receptor beta chain originates from a study of T cell changes during pregnancy in multiple sclerosis (dated by TCRdb to the late 2010s). Broadly, across the study: Changes in the T cell repertoire over the course of pregnancy were examined in this study in women with multiple sclerosis.

Receptor libraries were prepared by the immunoSEQ multiplex PCR assay. TCRdb re-hosts the immuneACCESS table, in-frame sequences only. Its copies lack some clones; in the studies checked, an unresolved V gene accounts for under half of them, and the cause for the rest is not known. Across this sample there are 25,000 to 35,000 clones, with roughly 90% seen only once. Of the sample, around 0.42% is held by the ten largest clones. The CDR3 runs 14 amino acids, cysteine and phenylalanine included. The CDR3 DNA has 42 bases and is translated from base 1. Trimming at the junction amounts to 6 bases on V and 0 bases on J, and the germline ends lie 11 bases apart. Reading the germline V gene (reference sequence) gives CDR1 LNHDA and CDR2 SQIVND. With regard to this clone: This clone's antigen is unknown. Base qualities are not at hand, and no much larger clone is one base apart.

The source of this sequence is a female donor in good health, enrolled as a control in a pregnancy study. This specimen consisted of CD4+ T cells from peripheral blood mononuclear cells, obtained in the second trimester of pregnancy. The V and J genes are TRBV19 and TRBJ1-1; the D gene identity is not certain. The DNA sequence follows: TGTGCCAGTAGCCAACGGGAAATGAACACTGAAGCTTTCTTT. The encoded protein is CASSQREMNTEAFF.